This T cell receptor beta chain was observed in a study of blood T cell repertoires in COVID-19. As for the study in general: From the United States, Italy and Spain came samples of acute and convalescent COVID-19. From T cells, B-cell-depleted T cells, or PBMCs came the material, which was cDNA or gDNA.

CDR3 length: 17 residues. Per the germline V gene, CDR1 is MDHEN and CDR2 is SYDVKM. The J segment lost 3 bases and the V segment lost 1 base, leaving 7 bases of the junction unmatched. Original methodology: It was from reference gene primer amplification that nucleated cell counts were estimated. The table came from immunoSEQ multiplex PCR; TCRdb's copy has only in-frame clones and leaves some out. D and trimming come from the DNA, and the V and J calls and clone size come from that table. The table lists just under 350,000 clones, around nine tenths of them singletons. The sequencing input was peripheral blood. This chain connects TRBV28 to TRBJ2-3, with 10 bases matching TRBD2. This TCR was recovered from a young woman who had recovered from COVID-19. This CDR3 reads CASSLSASGRSTDTQYF. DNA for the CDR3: TGTGCCAGCAGTTTATCCGCTAGCGGGAGAAGTACAGATACGCAGTATTTT.